This T cell receptor beta chain was observed in a study of T cells after yellow fever vaccination (dated by TCRdb to about 2019). At the level of the whole study: The SMART-Seq v4 Ultra Low Input RNA kit was used to prepare libraries from fractions with low cell numbers. To follow T-cell clones before and after primary and booster YFV17D yellow fever vaccination, bulk TCR alpha and beta repertoires were sequenced over time. Two healthy male donors made up the cohort, one aged 18 to 30 years and the other aged 30 to 39 years. Blood samples were taken at several timepoints before and after primary and secondary immunization, and bulk PBMC replicates and cell subsets were isolated.

The intended sense of this specimen's treatment or condition label: live attenuated yellow fever vaccine strain. PBMCs were isolated from peripheral blood using a standard Ficoll-Paque protocol. Dynabeads CD4 and CD8 positive selection kits were used to isolate the CD4 and CD8 T-cell fractions. TriZol was used to extract RNA from bulk PBMCs, from CD4 and CD8 fractions, and from dextramer-positive and dextramer-negative fractions. CDR1 and CDR2 (MNHEY, SVGAGI) derive from the germline V gene. The CDR3 spans 18 residues, from the cysteine through the phenylalanine. Here the CDR3 DNA is all that survives: 54 bases in frame from base 1. Deletion took 5 bases off V and 0 bases off J, with a span of 17 bases between the germline ends. Sequencing relied on an Illumina NovaSeq 6000. TCR cDNA was synthesized by 5'RACE template switching, which introduced a universal primer site and unique molecular identifiers. cDNA synthesis was primed from both the TCR alpha and TCR beta constant segments. Library amplification involved two PCR steps, and the second step added sample barcodes and sequencing adapters. Libraries were sequenced on Illumina HiSeq 2500 (2x100 bp) or NovaSeq (2x150 bp). From the authors' description of their analysis: MIGEC was used to demultiplex reads and collapse the reads into UMI consensus sequences, and MiXCR was used for V(D)J alignment. Clonotypes responding to the vaccine were identified with edgeR on replicate PBMC samples, with the criteria of FDR below 0.01 and a log2 fold change above 5 up to day 15. Each bulk clonotype was labeled CD4 or CD8 based on which sequenced repertoire, CD4 or CD8, contained the clonotype at higher abundance. Through fastp at Q25 and MiXCR, TCRdb rebuilt clones from the public reads, retaining in-frame beta chains. Every CDR3 protein is listed once, alongside the most common genes and DNA of its rows. TCRdb, not the original authors, processed these V and J calls. The sample table contains about 320,000 distinct CDR3 sequences; only one count was recorded for roughly 10% of them. The top ten constitute about 3.3% of the sample.

The sample holds a few counts of this clonotype. Its specific antigen is unknown. Nothing much larger sits one base from this clone, and base qualities are not available. Overall study outcomes, separate from this receptor: The secondary T-cell response was found to be weaker but faster than the primary response, with a peak reached on day 5 rather than on day 15. A small fraction of clonotypes showed up in both the CD4 and CD8 compartments, probably as a result of convergent recombination. FACS-sorted repertoires could contain abundant contaminating clonotypes from the bulk population, so computational filtering was required. Because only two donors were included in the study, the extent to which the findings can be generalized is limited. Most clones expanded after primary vaccination (around 97% of CD4 and 88% of CD8) were re-detected after the booster, suggesting that broad memory maintenance occurred.

This sequence originates from a man between 18 and 29 years old who received the YFV17D yellow fever vaccine. The chain employs TRBV6-5 and TRBJ1-6; a weak D assignment points to TRBD1 (6 bases agree). This specimen was CD4+ T cells sorted from PBMCs, taken 45 days after the yellow fever booster vaccination. Read as DNA, the sequence is TGTGCCAGCAGTCCCCAGGGGACACCGAGCTCCTATAATTCACCCCTCCACTTT. Protein translation: CASSPQGTPSSYNSPLHF.